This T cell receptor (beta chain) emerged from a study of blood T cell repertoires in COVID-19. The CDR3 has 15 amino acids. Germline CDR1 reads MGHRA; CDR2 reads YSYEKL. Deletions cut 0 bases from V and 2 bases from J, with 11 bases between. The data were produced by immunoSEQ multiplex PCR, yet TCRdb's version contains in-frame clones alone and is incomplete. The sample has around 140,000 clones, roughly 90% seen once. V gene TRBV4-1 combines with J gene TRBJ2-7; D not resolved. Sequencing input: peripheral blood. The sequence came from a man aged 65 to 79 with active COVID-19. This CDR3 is CASSQESEFPYEQYF. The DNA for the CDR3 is TGCGCCAGCAGCCAAGAGTCGGAGTTTCCCTACGAGCAGTACTTC.